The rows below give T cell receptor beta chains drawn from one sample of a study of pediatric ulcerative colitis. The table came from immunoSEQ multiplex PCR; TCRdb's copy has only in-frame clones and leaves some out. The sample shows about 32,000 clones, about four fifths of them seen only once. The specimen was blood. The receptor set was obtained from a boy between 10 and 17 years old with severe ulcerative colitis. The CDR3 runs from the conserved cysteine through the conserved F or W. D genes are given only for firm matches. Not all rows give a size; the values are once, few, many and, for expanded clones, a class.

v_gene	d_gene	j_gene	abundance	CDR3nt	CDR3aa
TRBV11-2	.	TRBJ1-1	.	TGTGCCAGCAGCCCAAGACCCCGCCTAAACACTGAAGCTTTCTTT	CASSPRPRLNTEAFF
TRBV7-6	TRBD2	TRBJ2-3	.	TGTGCCAGCAGCACCAGCGGGGGGGGCACAGATACGCAGTATTTT	CASSTSGGGTDTQYF
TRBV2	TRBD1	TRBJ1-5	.	TGTGCCAGCAGGAGACTTGGACAGGGCGATCAGCCCCAGCATTTT	CASRRLGQGDQPQHF
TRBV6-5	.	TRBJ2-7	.	TGTGCCAGCAGTTATGACCCATCCTACGAGCAGTACTTC	CASSYDPSYEQYF
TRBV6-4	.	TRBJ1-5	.	TGTGCCAGCAGTGAAGGAGCAGGGCTGCAGCCCCAGCATTTT	CASSEGAGLQPQHF
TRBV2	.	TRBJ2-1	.	TGTGCCAGCAGCCCCGGGACGGAGTACAATGAGCAGTTCTTC	CASSPGTEYNEQFF
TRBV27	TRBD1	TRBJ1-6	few	TGTGCCAGCACAAGACAGGGCGTGGGGAAAGGGAATTCACCCCTCCACTTT	CASTRQGVGKGNSPLHF
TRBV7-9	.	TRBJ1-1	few	TGTGCCAGCAGCTGGAAGTGGCAGGGTGGGGTAACTGAAGCTTTCTTT	CASSWKWQGGVTEAFF
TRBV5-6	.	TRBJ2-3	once	TGTGCCAGCAGCTTGATTTATAGCACAGATACGCAGTATTTT	CASSLIYSTDTQYF
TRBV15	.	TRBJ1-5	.	TGTGCCACCAGCAGGACAGTCAATCAGCCCCAGCATTTT	CATSRTVNQPQHF
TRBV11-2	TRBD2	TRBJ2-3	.	TGTGCCAGCAGCTTCGGACTAGCGGGGAGCACAGATACGCAGTATTTT	CASSFGLAGSTDTQYF
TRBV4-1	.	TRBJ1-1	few	TGCGCCAGCAGCCACCGGGAGGACACTGAAGCTTTCTTT	CASSHREDTEAFF
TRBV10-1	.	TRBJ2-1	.	TGCGCCAGCACCTCTAGCCTACTCAATGAGCAGTTCTTC	CASTSSLLNEQFF
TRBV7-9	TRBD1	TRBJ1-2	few	TGTGCCAGCAGCCCCGGGACAGTGCATGGCTACACCTTC	CASSPGTVHGYTF
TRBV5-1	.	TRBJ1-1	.	TGCGCCAGCAGCCGTATACAGATAGGGGCCATGAACACTGAAGCTTTCTTT	CASSRIQIGAMNTEAFF
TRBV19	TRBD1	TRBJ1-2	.	TGTGCCAGTAATCAGGACAGGGCTGGAGGCTACACCTTC	CASNQDRAGGYTF
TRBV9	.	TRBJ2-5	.	TGTGCCAGCAGCGTAGGGGTCGGGGGATCAGAGACCCAGTACTTC	CASSVGVGGSETQYF
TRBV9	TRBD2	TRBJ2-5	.	TGTGCCAGCAGCGAGCGGGACGGAGAGTACCAAGAGACCCAGTACTTC	CASSERDGEYQETQYF
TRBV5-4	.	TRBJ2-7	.	TGTGCCAGCAGCTTGTCCACCGGGACAAAGCATTACGAGCAGTACTTC	CASSLSTGTKHYEQYF
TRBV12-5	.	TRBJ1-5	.	TGTGCTAGTGCCCTCGCTGGGGGACAGCCCCAGCATTTT	CASALAGGQPQHF
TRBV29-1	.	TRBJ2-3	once	TGCAGCGCAGAGAAAACCTCGGATACGCAGTATTTT	CSAEKTSDTQYF